The 32 T cell receptor beta chains below were found in one sample sequenced in a study of blood T cell repertoires in COVID-19 (dated by TCRdb to about 2020). The library was made by the immunoSEQ multiplex PCR assay. This immuneACCESS table, as held by TCRdb, lists in-frame sequences with V and J called but not all clones. Of the missing ones, under half trace to an unresolved V gene in checked studies; the others have no known cause. Present in this sample are about 64,000 clones, about nine tenths of which were seen just once. Of the sample, about 3.5% falls within the top ten clones. Sample: peripheral blood. The receptors shown here come from a man in his fifties with active COVID-19.

Details on this clone: The junction and the germline gene differ at one end; a read error may be behind it. The chain couples TRBV6-5 to TRBJ1-2, with D perhaps TRBD1 (5 bases). Germline values: CDR1 MNHEY, CDR2 SVGAGI. CDR3 length: 13 amino acids. The CDR3, as DNA: TGTGCCAGCACCTTTAGGGGATCCCGTAAAGTTGCCTTC. This encodes CASTFRGSRKVAF.

This clone appeared once. This chain links TRBV9 with TRBJ1-2; TRBD1 matches at 10 bases. Germline trimming cut 3 bases from V and 4 bases from J; bases unmatched to any gene: 3. The length of the CDR3 is 14 residues. The germline V gene has CDR1 SGDLS and CDR2 YYNGEE. In nucleotides, the CDR3 is TGTGCCAGCAGCGACCGGGACAGGGGCTATGGCTACACCTTC. Protein: CASSDRDRGYGYTF.

The chain is built from TRBV18 and TRBJ1-1; D ambiguous. The germline V and J ends were trimmed by 0 bases and 6 bases, with 14 bases remaining between them. This CDR3 comprises 15 residues. Germline V gene sequence: CDR1 KGHSH, CDR2 LQKENI. DNA for the CDR3: TGTGCCAGCTCACCACCGGGTGGCGGGAGAGCTGAAGCTTTCTTT. Protein product: CASSPPGGGRAEAFF.

The V gene is TRBV6-6, the J gene TRBJ1-3, with 7 bases matching TRBD1. The CDR3 runs 16 residues. The V segment lost 5 bases and the J segment 0 bases; nucleotides outside the gene matches: 7. Germline assignment: CDR1 MNHNY and CDR2 SVGAGI (reference sequence). This chain's CDR3 is CASSQGEGSSGNTIYF. The CDR3 DNA reads as TGTGCCAGCAGTCAGGGGGAAGGGAGCTCTGGAAACACCATATATTTT.

In DNA form, the CDR3 reads TGTGCCAGCAGTTCAGGGACTAGCGGGGGGGCCGGCACCGGGGAGCTGTTTTTT. This encodes CASSSGTSGGAGTGELFF. The rearrangement links TRBV6-2 or TRBV6-3 to TRBJ2-2; 16 bases are shared with TRBD2. The V segment lost 4 bases and the J segment 4 bases; nucleotides outside the gene matches: 6. The CDR3 runs 18 residues. The germline V gene encodes CDR1 MNHEY and CDR2 SVGEGT.

This clone was observed a handful of times. J is TRBJ2-7 and V is TRBV19; the match to TRBD2 covers 7 bases. Germline V gene lookup returns CDR1 LNHDA and CDR2 SQIVND (reference sequence). Trimming cost V 11 bases and J 3 bases; bases outside gene matches: 19. This CDR3 spans 16 amino acids. CDR3 bases: TGTGCCTCCCGACCTGGGACTACCGGCTTTAGCTACGAGCAGTACTTC. It codes for CASRPGTTGFSYEQYF.

The V gene is TRBV27, the J gene TRBJ2-7, with a weak D call TRBD1 (6 bases). This CDR3 comprises 14 residues. Germline V CDR1 and CDR2: MNHEY, SMNVEV (reference sequence). Trimming removed 2 bases from V and 2 bases from J, with 10 bases in between. CDR3 sequence reads: CASSLRDTPYEQYF. The CDR3 nucleotides are TGTGCCAGCAGTTTAAGGGACACACCCTACGAGCAGTACTTC.

The genes are TRBV3-1 (or the pseudogene TRBV3-2) and TRBJ1-1; the D gene is possibly TRBD1 (6 bases). Between the trimmed V and J ends, which lost 5 bases and 3 bases, there was a span of 13 bases. The CDR3 loop spans 14 amino acids. Germline CDR1 reads LGHDT; CDR2 reads YNNKEL (reference sequence). The CDR3 DNA reads TGTGCCAGCAGCGGTGGGGCAGGGGACACTGAAGCTTTCTTT. Its protein product is CASSGGAGDTEAFF.

The sample holds a few counts of this clone. V and J are TRBV28 and TRBJ2-2; TRBD2 agrees at 11 bases. Germline CDR1 is MDHEN and CDR2 is SYDVKM. The CDR3 extends over 17 amino acids. The trim removed 0 bases at V and 6 bases at J, leaving 6 bases unmatched. In DNA, the CDR3 is TGTGCCAGCAGTTTATGGCGGCTAGCGGGAGGCCCCGGGGAGCTGTTTTTT. Translation gives CASSLWRLAGGPGELFF. Based on the CDR3 plus reference TRBV28 and TRBJ2-2, the full variable domain is DVKVTQSSRYLVKRTGEKVFLECVQDMDHENMFWYRQDPGLGLRLIYFSYDVKMKEKGDIPEGYSVSREKKERFSLILESASTNQTSMYLCASSLWRLAGGPGELFFGEGSRLTVL.

In its sample, this clone was seen once. This chain links TRBV5-1 with TRBJ2-1; TRBD2 matches at 11 bases. This CDR3 has 14 residues. From germline, CDR1 is SGHRS and CDR2 YFSETQ. The V segment lost 8 bases and the J segment 1 base; nucleotides outside the gene matches: 2. The CDR3 loop reads CASSGRGSYNEQFF. Here the CDR3 DNA reads TGCGCCAGTAGCGGGAGGGGGTCCTACAATGAGCAGTTCTTC.

V gene TRBV9 combines with J gene TRBJ2-1; 8 bases are shared with TRBD2. Germline V gene data show CDR1 as SGDLS and CDR2 as YYNGEE. The trim removed 5 bases at V and 4 bases at J, leaving 8 bases unmatched. The length of the CDR3 is 15 residues. The CDR3 DNA sequence: TGTGCCAGCAGACTCTACCGGGGGGGATACAATGAGCAGTTCTTC. Translation gives CASRLYRGGYNEQFF.

The chain combines TRBV19 with TRBJ2-3; TRBD2 aligns across 13 bases. The germline V gene encodes CDR1 LNHDA and CDR2 SQIVND (reference sequence). The V and J ends lost 5 bases and 2 bases, in that order; junction bases with no gene match: 4. This CDR3 has 16 residues. This CDR3 is CASSPGLAGNTDTQYF. In DNA, the CDR3 is TGTGCCAGTAGTCCGGGACTAGCGGGGAACACAGATACGCAGTATTTT.

The chain links TRBV6-5 to TRBJ1-2, with D unclear. V was cut by 6 bases and J by 7 bases, with 12 bases left in between. The CDR3 sequence is 12 residues long. Germline lookup yields CDR1 MNHEY and CDR2 SVGAGI. CDR3 sequence reads: CASRFAEGGYTF. The CDR3 bases are TGTGCCAGCAGATTCGCGGAAGGTGGCTACACCTTC.

The chain has TRBV7-9 and TRBJ2-4; D is perhaps TRBD1 (6 bases). The germline V gene encodes CDR1 SEHNR and CDR2 FQNEAQ (reference sequence). The V end was cut by 1 base, the J end by 0 bases, with 13 bases between. The CDR3 consists of 17 residues. The CDR3 nucleotides read TGTGCCAGCAGCTTAGGCCTCGGACAGCTAGCCAAAAACATTCAGTACTTC. Its translation: CASSLGLGQLAKNIQYF.

This sequence joins TRBV4-1 and TRBJ1-2, with TRBD1 matching over 12 bases. The V gene end was trimmed by 1 base and the J gene end by 4 bases; junction bases not matched to a gene: 4. In germline, CDR1 is MGHRA, CDR2 YSYEKL. CDR3 length equals 16 residues. The CDR3 loop is CASSQAGGQGAYGYTF. DNA for the CDR3: TGCGCCAGCAGCCAAGCCGGGGGACAGGGGGCCTATGGCTACACCTTC.

This chain uses TRBV27 with TRBJ2-3, with 8 bases aligning to TRBD2. Germline values: CDR1 MNHEY, CDR2 SMNVEV (reference sequence). The ends lost 5 bases at V and 2 bases at J; junction bases unmatched: 6. The CDR3 has 15 amino acids. CDR3 nucleotide sequence: TGTGCCAGCAGTGGCGGGAGGATGGACACAGATACGCAGTATTTT. It translates to CASSGGRMDTDTQYF.

This sequence joins TRBV7-8 and TRBJ2-7; 8 positions agree with TRBD1. The germline V gene encodes CDR1 SGHVS and CDR2 FQNEAQ. CDR3 length: 16 residues. With V trimmed by 1 base and J by 9 bases, 14 bases remained unmatched. The CDR3 coding sequence is TGTGCCAGCAGCTTAGGGGCGCGGGGACAGGACCTCCGGCAGTACTTC. The encoded protein is CASSLGARGQDLRQYF.

This clone was seen only once. This chain joins TRBV4-2 and TRBJ1-2; 8 nucleotides match TRBD1. The CDR3 is 19 amino acids. V was pared by 1 base and J by 3 bases, with 16 bases of the junction left unmatched. Germline V gives CDR1 LGHNA, CDR2 YNFKEQ. The CDR3 DNA is TGTGCCAGCAGCCAAGGTCACGACAGGGGTCTGGAAAGATACTATGGCTACACCTTC. This translates into CASSQGHDRGLERYYGYTF.

V and J are TRBV28 and TRBJ2-7; D is possibly TRBD2 (5 bases). The germline V and J ends were trimmed by 7 bases and 4 bases, with 14 bases remaining between them. The CDR3 sequence is 13 residues long. The germline V gene encodes CDR1 MDHEN and CDR2 SYDVKM. The CDR3 DNA reads as TGTGCCAGCACGGCTAGCAGCTTGTACGAGCAGTACTTC. Translated, it gives CASTASSLYEQYF.

The rearrangement joins TRBV27 to TRBJ2-4; the D is unclear. The V end was cut by 4 bases, the J end by 6 bases, with 10 bases between. There are 13 residues in the CDR3. The germline CDR1 and CDR2 sequences are MNHEY and SMNVEV (reference sequence). CDR3 DNA sequence: TGTGCCAGCAGTTCTCCGGGTATAAACATTCAGTACTTC. The encoded protein is CASSSPGINIQYF.

This chain joins TRBV28 and TRBJ2-7; 7 bases line up with TRBD1. With 6 bases clipped from V and 7 bases from J, the junction kept 24 bases outside the gene matches. This CDR3 is built from 18 residues. In germline, CDR1 is MDHEN, CDR2 SYDVKM. CDR3 coding DNA: TGTGCCAGCAGATTTAACAGGGGCTCCCGCGACCAGACCTCGGAGCAGTACTTC. Its translation: CASRFNRGSRDQTSEQYF. Combining the CDR3 with reference TRBV28 and TRBJ2-7 gives the whole variable domain DVKVTQSSRYLVKRTGEKVFLECVQDMDHENMFWYRQDPGLGLRLIYFSYDVKMKEKGDIPEGYSVSREKKERFSLILESASTNQTSMYLCASRFNRGSRDQTSEQYFGPGTRLTVT.

This chain links TRBV19 with TRBJ2-5, with 13 positions matching TRBD2. Germline V gene data show CDR1 as LNHDA and CDR2 as SQIVND (reference sequence). The CDR3 consists of 16 residues. The trim removed 4 bases at V and 7 bases at J, leaving 9 bases unmatched. The DNA of the CDR3 is TGTGCCAGTAGTACGAGGACTAGCGGGGGAGGGGGGACCCAGTACTTC. Translating it yields CASSTRTSGGGGTQYF.

The chain carries TRBV9 and TRBJ1-2, with D perhaps TRBD1 (5 bases). The V end lost 4 bases, the J end lost 8 bases, and 21 bases lay between the germline ends. The germline gives CDR1 SGDLS, CDR2 YYNGEE. The CDR3 loop spans 15 amino acids. CDR3 protein: CASSPDGHQRPGYTF. The CDR3 nucleotides are TGTGCCAGCAGCCCAGATGGACACCAAAGGCCCGGCTACACCTTC.

DNA for the CDR3: TGCGCCAGCAGCTTGCAGGGGGCGCCCGGTGAGACCCAGTACTTC. It translates to CASSLQGAPGETQYF. V is TRBV5-1 and J is TRBJ2-5, with 8 bases fitting TRBD1. V lost 1 base and J lost 5; bases outside the gene matches: 7. CDR1 is SGHRS and CDR2 is YFSETQ in the germline V gene. There are 15 residues in the CDR3.

This rearrangement joins TRBV7-3 to TRBJ2-5; tentative D call: TRBD2 (6 bases). The germline V gene has CDR1 SGHTA and CDR2 FQGTGA. V lost 5 bases and J 0 bases, leaving 16 bases between the germline ends. This CDR3 contains 16 residues. The CDR3 DNA is TGTGCCAGCAGCGCGAGTGGTGGGAGGAACCAAGAGACCCAGTACTTC. This translates into CASSASGGRNQETQYF.

CDR3 sequence (DNA): TGCAGCGTTGACCCTAGCGGGGGAGAGACCCAGTACTTC. Protein sequence: CSVDPSGGETQYF. The chain couples TRBV29-1 to TRBJ2-5; 10 positions agree with TRBD2. With V trimmed by 3 bases and J by 4 bases, 2 bases remained unmatched. This CDR3 contains 13 residues. CDR1 SQVTM and CDR2 ANQGSEA come from the germline V gene.

The CDR3: CASSPGTSGGYLSEQYF. DNA of the CDR3: TGTGCCAGCAGTCCCGGGACTAGCGGGGGATACCTGAGCGAGCAGTACTTC. The chain employs TRBV2 and TRBJ2-7, with 14 nucleotides matching TRBD2. The CDR3 sequence is 17 residues long. V was clipped by 5 bases and J by 6 bases; unmatched bases: 12. The germline V gene has CDR1 SNHLY and CDR2 FYNNEI. The whole variable domain, remainder taken from reference TRBV2 and TRBJ2-7, is EPEVTQTPSHQVTQMGQEVILRCVPISNHLYFYWYRQILGQKVEFLVSFYNNEISEKSEIFDDQFSVERPDGSNFTLKIRSTKLEDSAMYFCASSPGTSGGYLSEQYFGPGTRLTVT.

The rearrangement links TRBV6-2 or TRBV6-3 to TRBJ1-5; a possible D gene is TRBD1 (5 bases). Between the trimmed V and J ends, which lost 2 bases and 4 bases, there was a span of 9 bases. The CDR3 has 14 amino acids. Germline V gives CDR1 MNHEY, CDR2 SVGEGT. CDR3 amino acids: CASSYRGGNQPQHF. The CDR3 DNA follows: TGTGCCAGCAGTTACCGGGGGGGGAATCAGCCCCAGCATTTT.

The chain couples TRBV5-4 to TRBJ2-5, with TRBD2 matching over 10 bases. V trimming: 4 bases; J trimming: 0 bases; junction bases outside the gene matches: 12. Germline CDR1 is SGHNT and CDR2 is YYREEE (reference sequence). CDR3 size: 18 residues. CDR3 amino acids: CASSPTGLAPSHQETQYF. The CDR3 bases are TGTGCCAGCAGCCCTACGGGACTAGCGCCCTCCCACCAAGAGACCCAGTACTTC.

The rearrangement joins TRBV7-2 to TRBJ2-5, with 9 bases that match TRBD2. Looked up from germline, CDR1 is SGHTA and CDR2 is FQGNSA. This CDR3 contains 17 residues. V shed 2 bases and J 1 base; nucleotides not matched to a gene: 8. The CDR3 loop is CASSLRAASGIQETQYF. CDR3 coding DNA: TGTGCCAGCAGCTTAAGGGCGGCTAGCGGGATCCAAGAGACCCAGTACTTC.

The chain is built from TRBV2 and TRBJ2-3; weak D call: TRBD2 (6 bases). This CDR3 contains 13 residues. CDR1 and CDR2 (germline): SNHLY, FYNNEI. V was clipped by 4 bases and J by 4 bases, with 9 bases between them. In DNA form, the CDR3 reads TGTGCCAGCAGTGGGTCTAGCGCAGATACGCAGTATTTT. Its translation: CASSGSSADTQYF. Drawing the rest from reference TRBV2 and TRBJ2-3, the complete variable domain is EPEVTQTPSHQVTQMGQEVILRCVPISNHLYFYWYRQILGQKVEFLVSFYNNEISEKSEIFDDQFSVERPDGSNFTLKIRSTKLEDSAMYFCASSGSSADTQYFGPGTRLTVL.

This chain connects TRBV2 to TRBJ1-5, with TRBD1 as a possible D gene (6 bases). Trimming cost V 4 bases and J 5 bases, with 15 bases left between them. CDR3 length: 15 residues. CDR1 is SNHLY and CDR2 is FYNNEI in the germline V gene. As DNA, the CDR3 is TGTGCCAGCAGTGCCCCCAGGGACACTTATCAGCCCCAGCATTTT. Translating gives CASSAPRDTYQPQHF.